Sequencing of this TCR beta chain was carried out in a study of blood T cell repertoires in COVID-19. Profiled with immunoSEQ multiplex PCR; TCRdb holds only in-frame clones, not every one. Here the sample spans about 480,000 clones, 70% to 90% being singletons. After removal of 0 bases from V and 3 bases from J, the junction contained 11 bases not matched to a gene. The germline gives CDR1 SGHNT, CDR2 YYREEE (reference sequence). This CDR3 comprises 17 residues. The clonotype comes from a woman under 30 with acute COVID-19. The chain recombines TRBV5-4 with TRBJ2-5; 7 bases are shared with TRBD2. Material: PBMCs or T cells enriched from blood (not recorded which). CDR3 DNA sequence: TGTGCCAGCAGCTTGGCTAGCGGACCCCTGGGTAAAGAGACCCAGTACTTC. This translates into CASSLASGPLGKETQYF.